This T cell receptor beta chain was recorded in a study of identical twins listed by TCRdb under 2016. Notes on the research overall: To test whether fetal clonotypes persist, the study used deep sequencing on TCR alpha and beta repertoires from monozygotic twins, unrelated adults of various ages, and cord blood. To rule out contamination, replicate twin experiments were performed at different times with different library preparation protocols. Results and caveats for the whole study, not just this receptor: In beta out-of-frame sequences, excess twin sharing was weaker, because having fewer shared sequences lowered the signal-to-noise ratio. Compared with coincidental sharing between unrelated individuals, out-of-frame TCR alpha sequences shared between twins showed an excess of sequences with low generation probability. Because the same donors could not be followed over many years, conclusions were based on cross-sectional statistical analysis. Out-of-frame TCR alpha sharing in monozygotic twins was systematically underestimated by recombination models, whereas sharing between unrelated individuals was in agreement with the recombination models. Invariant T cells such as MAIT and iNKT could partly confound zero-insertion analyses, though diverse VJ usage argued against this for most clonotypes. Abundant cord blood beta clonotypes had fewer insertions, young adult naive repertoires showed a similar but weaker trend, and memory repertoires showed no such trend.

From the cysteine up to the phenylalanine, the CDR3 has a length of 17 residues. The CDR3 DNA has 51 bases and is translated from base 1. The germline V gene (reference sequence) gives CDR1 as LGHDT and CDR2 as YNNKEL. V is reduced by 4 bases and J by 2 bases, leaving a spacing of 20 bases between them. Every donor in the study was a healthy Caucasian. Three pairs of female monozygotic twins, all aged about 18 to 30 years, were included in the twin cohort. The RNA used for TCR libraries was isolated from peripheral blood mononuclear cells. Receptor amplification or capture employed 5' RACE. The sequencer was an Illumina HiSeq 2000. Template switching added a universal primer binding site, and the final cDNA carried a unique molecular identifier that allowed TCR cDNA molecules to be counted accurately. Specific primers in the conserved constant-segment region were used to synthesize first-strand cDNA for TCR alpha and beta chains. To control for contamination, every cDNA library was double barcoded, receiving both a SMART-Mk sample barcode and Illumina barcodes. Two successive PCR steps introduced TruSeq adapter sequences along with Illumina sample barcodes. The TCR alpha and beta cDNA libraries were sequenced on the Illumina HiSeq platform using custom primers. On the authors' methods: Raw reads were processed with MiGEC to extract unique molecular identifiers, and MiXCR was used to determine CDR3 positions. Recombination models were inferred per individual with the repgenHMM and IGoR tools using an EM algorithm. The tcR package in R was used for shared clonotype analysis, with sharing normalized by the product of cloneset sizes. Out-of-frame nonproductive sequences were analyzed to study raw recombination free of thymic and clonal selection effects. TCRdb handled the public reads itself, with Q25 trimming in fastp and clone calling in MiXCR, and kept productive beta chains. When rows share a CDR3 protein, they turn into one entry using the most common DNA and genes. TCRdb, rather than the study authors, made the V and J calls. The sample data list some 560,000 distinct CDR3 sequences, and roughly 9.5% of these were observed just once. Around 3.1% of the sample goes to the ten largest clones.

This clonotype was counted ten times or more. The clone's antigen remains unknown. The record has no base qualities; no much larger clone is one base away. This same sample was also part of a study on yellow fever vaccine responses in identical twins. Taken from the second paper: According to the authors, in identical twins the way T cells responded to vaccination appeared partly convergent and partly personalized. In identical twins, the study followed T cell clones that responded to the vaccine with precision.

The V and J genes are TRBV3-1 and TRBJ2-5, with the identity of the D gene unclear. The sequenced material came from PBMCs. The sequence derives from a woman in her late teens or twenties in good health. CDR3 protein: CASSRTSRTYKQETQYF. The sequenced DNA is TGTGCCAGCAGCCGCACCTCTCGGACCTACAAACAAGAGACCCAGTACTTC.